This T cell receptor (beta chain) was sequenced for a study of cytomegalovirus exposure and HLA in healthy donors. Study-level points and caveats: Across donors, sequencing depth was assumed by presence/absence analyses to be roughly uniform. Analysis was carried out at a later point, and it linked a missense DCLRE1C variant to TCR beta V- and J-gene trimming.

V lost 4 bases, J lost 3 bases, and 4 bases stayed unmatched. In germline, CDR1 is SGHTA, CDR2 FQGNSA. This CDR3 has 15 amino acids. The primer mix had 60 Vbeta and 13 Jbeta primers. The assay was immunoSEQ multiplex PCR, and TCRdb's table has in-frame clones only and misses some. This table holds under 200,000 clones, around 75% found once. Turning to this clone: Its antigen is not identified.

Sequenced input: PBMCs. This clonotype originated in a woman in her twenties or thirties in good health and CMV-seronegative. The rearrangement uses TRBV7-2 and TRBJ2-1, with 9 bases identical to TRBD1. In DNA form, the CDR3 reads TGTGCCAGCAGCTCACAGGGGGCCATCTACAATGAGCAGTTCTTC. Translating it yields CASSSQGAIYNEQFF.